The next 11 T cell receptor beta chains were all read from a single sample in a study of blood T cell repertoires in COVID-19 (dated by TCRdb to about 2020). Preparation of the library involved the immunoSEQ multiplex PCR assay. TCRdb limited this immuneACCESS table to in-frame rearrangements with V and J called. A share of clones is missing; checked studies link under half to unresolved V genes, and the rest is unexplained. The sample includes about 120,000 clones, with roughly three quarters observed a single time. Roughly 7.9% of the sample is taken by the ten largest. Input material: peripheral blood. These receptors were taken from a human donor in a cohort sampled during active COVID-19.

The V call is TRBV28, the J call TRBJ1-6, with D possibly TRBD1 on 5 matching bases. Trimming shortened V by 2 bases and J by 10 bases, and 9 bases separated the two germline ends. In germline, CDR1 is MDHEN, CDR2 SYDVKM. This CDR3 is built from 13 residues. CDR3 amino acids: CASSLRGGSPLHF. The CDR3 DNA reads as TGTGCCAGCAGTTTAAGGGGAGGCTCACCCCTCCACTTT.

CDR3 coding DNA: TGTGCCAGCAGCCCGACTAGCGGGAGGTACGAGCAGTACTTC. Translating gives CASSPTSGRYEQYF. The chain combines TRBV2 with TRBJ2-7; the match to TRBD2 covers 13 bases. CDR1 and CDR2 from the germline V gene are SNHLY and FYNNEI. CDR3 length: 14 amino acids. V lost 6 bases and J lost 4; bases outside the gene matches: 3.

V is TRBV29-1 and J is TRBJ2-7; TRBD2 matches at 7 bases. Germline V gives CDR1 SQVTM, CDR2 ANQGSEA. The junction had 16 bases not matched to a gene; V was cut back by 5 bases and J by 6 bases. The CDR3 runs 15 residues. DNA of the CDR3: TGCAGCGTTATTTTCTATGGCAGCGGGACCTCCGAGCAGTACTTC. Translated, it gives CSVIFYGSGTSEQYF.

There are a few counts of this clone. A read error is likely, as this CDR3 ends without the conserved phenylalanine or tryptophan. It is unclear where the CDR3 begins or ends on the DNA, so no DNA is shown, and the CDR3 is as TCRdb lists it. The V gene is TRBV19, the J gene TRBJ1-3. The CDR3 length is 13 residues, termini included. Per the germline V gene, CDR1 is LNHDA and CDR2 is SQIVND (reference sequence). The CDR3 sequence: CASSMEAGRDWSG.

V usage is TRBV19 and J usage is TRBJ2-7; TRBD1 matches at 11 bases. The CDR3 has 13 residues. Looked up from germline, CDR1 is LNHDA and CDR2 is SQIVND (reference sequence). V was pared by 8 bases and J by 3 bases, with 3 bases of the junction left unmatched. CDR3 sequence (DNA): TGTGCCAGTCGGGGACAGGGGGGCTACGAGCAGTACTTC. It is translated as CASRGQGGYEQYF.

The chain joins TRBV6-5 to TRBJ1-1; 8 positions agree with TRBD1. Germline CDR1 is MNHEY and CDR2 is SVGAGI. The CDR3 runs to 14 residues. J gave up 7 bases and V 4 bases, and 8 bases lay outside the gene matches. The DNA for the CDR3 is TGTGCCAGCAGTTTCGGACAGGGTGTGGATGAAGCTTTCTTT. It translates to CASSFGQGVDEAFF.

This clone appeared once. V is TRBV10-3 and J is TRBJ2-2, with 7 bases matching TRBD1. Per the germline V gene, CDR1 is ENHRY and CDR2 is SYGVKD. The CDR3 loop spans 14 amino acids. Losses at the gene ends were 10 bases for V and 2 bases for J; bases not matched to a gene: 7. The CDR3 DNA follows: TGTGCCAGCTCCGGGACAGATAACACCGGGGAGCTGTTTTTT. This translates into CASSGTDNTGELFF.

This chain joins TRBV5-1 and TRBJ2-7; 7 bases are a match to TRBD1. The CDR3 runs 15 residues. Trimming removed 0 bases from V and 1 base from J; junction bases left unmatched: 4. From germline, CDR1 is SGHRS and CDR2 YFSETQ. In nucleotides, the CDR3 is TGCGCCAGCAGCTTGGGACAGGGAATGTCCTACGAGCAGTACTTC. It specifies CASSLGQGMSYEQYF.

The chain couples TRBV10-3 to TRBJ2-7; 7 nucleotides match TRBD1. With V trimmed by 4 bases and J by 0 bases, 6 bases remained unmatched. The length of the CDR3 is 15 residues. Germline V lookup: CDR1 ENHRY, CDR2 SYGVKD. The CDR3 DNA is TGTGCCATCAGTGCCGCCGCAGGGGGCTCCTACGAGCAGTACTTC. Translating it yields CAISAAAGGSYEQYF.

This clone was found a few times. The CDR3 sequence is CASSLGLAGNSYEQYF. In DNA, the CDR3 is TGTGCCAGCAGCTTAGGCCTAGCGGGAAACTCCTACGAGCAGTACTTC. The chain carries TRBV11-2 and TRBJ2-7; 9 bases match TRBD2. CDR3 size: 16 residues. Looked up from germline, CDR1 is SGHAT and CDR2 is FQNNGV. With V trimmed by 1 base and J by 0 bases, 4 bases remained unmatched.

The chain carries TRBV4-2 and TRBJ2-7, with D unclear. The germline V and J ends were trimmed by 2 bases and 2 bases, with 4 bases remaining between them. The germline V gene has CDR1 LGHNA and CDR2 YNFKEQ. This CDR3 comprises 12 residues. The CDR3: CASSQPPYEQYF. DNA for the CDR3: TGTGCCAGCAGCCAACCTCCCTACGAGCAGTACTTC.